The source of this TCR beta chain is a study of blood T cells in healthy people across ages. Study context: There was about one barcoded beta molecule captured by template switching per two T cells.

Study conclusions and caveats: With donor CMV status unknown, expanded clonotype changes were possibly confounded.

Germline CDR1 MNHNS, CDR2 SASEGT. CDR3 size: 15 residues. The second PCR ran roughly 6 to 12 cycles with a sample-barcoded 5' primer and J-beta primers. TCRdb re-called the 5' RACE reads through MiXCR, storing one row per CDR3 protein. Found here are about 1,800,000 distinct CDR3 sequences, over 25% of them singletons; the top ten hold 7.7%. Peripheral blood from each donor was collected in a volume of 9.5 to 10 milliliters. Regarding this clonotype: The antigen is not known.

The sequence came from a woman aged 25 to 39 in good health. The V and J genes are TRBV6-1 and TRBJ2-4; 8 positions match TRBD1. The J call may be in error: the DNA end matches TRBJ2-5 better. Sequencing used blood. The CDR3: CASSEQWTGQETQYF. CDR3 in DNA: TGTGCCAGCAGTGAACAGTGGACAGGGCAAGAGACCCAGTACTTC.